One and the same sample provided the 2 T cell receptor beta chains below, sequenced in a study of T cell repertoires in cytomegalovirus infection. Each CDR3 protein gets one entry after TCRdb re-called the reads with MiXCR. The sample yields approximately 170,000 distinct CDR3 sequences, approximately 15% seen once. The sample was PBMCs. These receptors originate from a human donor in good health (CMV status not recorded). Some clones in this sample may be carry-over from other donors' samples.

This clonotype was seen a few times. The chain uses TRBV12-3 or TRBV12-4 and TRBJ1-2, with D maybe TRBD1 (6 bases). The ends were cut back, 4 bases at V and 3 bases at J, with 15 bases in the middle. This CDR3 has 15 amino acids. For the CDR3, the DNA is TGTGCCAGCAGTTCCTCAGACAGGACCTACTATGGCTACACCTTC. This translates into CASSSSDRTYYGYTF.

The table lists this clonotype with a few counts. The rearrangement joins TRBV28 to TRBJ1-5; possible D gene TRBD1, 6 bases. Trimming cost V 3 bases and J 5 bases, with 14 bases left between them. The CDR3 has 15 residues. In germline, CDR1 is MDHEN, CDR2 SYDVKM. The CDR3 DNA is TGTGCCAGCAGTTTGGCCGGGGGCGCGGATCAGCCCCAGCATTTT. Protein sequence: CASSLAGGADQPQHF. The whole variable domain, filled in from reference TRBV28 and TRBJ1-5, reads DVKVTQSSRYLVKRTGEKVFLECVQDMDHENMFWYRQDPGLGLRLIYFSYDVKMKEKGDIPEGYSVSREKKERFSLILESASTNQTSMYLCASSLAGGADQPQHFGDGTRLSIL.